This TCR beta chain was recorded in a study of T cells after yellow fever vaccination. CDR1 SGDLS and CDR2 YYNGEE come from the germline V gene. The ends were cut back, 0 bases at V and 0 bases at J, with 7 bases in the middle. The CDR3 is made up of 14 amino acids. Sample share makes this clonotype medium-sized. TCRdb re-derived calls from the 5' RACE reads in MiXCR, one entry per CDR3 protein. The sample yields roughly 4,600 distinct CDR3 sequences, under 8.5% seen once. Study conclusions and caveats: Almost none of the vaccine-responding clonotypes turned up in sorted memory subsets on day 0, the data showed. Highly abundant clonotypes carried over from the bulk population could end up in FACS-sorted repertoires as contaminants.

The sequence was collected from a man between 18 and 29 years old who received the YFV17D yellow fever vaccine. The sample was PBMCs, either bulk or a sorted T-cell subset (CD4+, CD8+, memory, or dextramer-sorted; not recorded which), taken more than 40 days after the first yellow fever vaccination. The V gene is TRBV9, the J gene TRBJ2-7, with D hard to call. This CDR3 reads CASSVGSPSYEQYF. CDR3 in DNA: TGTGCCAGCAGCGTAGGGTCCCCCTCCTACGAGCAGTACTTC. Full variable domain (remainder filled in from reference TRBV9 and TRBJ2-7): DSGVTQTPKHLITATGQRVTLRCSPRSGDLSVYWYQQSLDQGLQFLIQYYNGEERAKGNILERFSAQQFPDLHSELNLSSLELGDSALYFCASSVGSPSYEQYFGPGTRLTVT.